This T cell receptor (beta chain) was identified during a study of cytomegalovirus exposure and HLA in healthy donors. Findings of the study overall: There were some public TCRs occurring in many donors, but most TCR sequences were rare.

The assay was immunoSEQ multiplex PCR, and TCRdb's table has in-frame clones only and misses some. The data contain a few hundred thousand clones, about 92% of them singletons. As for this clone: Its antigen is undetermined.

With 5 bases removed from V and 1 base from J, the gap between germline ends came to 9 bases. CDR3 length: 14 residues. Germline values: CDR1 MNHNS, CDR2 SASEGT. The source of this sequence is a woman in her 30s in good health and CMV-seronegative. The V call is TRBV6-1, the J call TRBJ1-5; D perhaps matches TRBD1 (5 bases). Source material: PBMCs. CDR3 amino acids: CASSMGRSNQPQHF. In nucleotides, the CDR3 is TGTGCCAGCAGTATGGGACGGAGCAATCAGCCCCAGCATTTT.